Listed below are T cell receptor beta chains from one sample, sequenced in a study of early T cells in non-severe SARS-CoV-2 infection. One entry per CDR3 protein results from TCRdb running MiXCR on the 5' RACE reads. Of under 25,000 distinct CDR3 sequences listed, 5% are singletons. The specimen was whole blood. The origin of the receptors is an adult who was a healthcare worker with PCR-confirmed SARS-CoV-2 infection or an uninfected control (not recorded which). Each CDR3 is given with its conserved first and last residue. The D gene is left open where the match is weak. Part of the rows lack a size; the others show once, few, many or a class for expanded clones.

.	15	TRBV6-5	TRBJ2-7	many	TGTGCCAGCAGCAGAACAGGGCCCCGCTCCTACGAGCAGTACTTC	CASSRTGPRSYEQYF
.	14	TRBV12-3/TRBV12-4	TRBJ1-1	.	TGTGCCAGCAGTTTAGTAACCGTTAACACTGAAGCTTTCTTT	CASSLVTVNTEAFF
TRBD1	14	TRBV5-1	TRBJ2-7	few	TGCGCCAGCAGCATGAGACAGGGAATCTACGAGCAGTACTTC	CASSMRQGIYEQYF
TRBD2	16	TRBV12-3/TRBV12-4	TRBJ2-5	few	TGTGCCAGCAGTCCGAGGACTAGCGGGGACCAAGAGACCCAGTACTTC	CASSPRTSGDQETQYF
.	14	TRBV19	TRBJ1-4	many	TGTGCCAGTAGTGTATGGCAAGAAGGAGAAAAACTGTTTTTT	CASSVWQEGEKLFF
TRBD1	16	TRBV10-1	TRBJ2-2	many	TGCGCCAGCAGTGTCCTCGGGACAGTTGAGACCGGGGAGCTGTTTTTT	CASSVLGTVETGELFF
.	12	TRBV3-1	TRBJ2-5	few	TGTGCCAGCATAGGAACGTTGGAGACCCAGTACTTC	CASIGTLETQYF
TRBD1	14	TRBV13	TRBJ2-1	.	TGTGCCAGCAGCACACCGGGACAGATCAATGAGCAGTTCTTC	CASSTPGQINEQFF
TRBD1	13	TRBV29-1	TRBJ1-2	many	TGCAGCGTTGGTGCAGGGGGTCCCTATGGCTACACCTTC	CSVGAGGPYGYTF
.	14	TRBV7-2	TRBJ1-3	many	TGTGCCAGCAGCCCGGGACTCTCTGGAAACACCATATATTTT	CASSPGLSGNTIYF
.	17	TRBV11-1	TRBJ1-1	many	TGTGCCAGCAGCTCTGGCGGGAGGCCCCTTTTGAACACTGAAGCTTTCTTT	CASSSGGRPLLNTEAFF
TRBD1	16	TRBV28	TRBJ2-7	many	TGTGCCAGCAGTTTATTACAGGGGGCCGGGGCCTACGAGCAGTACTTC	CASSLLQGAGAYEQYF
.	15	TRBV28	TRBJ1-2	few	TGTGCCAGCAGTTTATGGGCAGGGGCAGACTATGGCTACACCTTC	CASSLWAGADYGYTF
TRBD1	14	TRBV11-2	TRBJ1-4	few	TGTGCCAGCAGCCCTGGACAGGGAAGAGAAAAACTGTTTTTT	CASSPGQGREKLFF
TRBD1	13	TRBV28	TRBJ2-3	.	TGTGCCAGTGGGACAGTCAGCACAGATACGCAGTATTTT	CASGTVSTDTQYF
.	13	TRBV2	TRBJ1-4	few	TGTGCCAGCAGTGCAGTCTGGAATGAAAAACTGTTTTTT	CASSAVWNEKLFF
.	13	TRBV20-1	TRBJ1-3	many	TGCGGACCCCTCGGGGATTCTGGAAACACCATATATTTT	CGPLGDSGNTIYF
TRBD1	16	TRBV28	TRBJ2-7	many	TGTGCCAGCAGCTCCACCTCCGGGACAGGCCTCTACGAGCAGTACTTC	CASSSTSGTGLYEQYF
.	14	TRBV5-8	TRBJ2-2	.	TGTGCCAGCAGCCATCGATCGAACACCGGGGAGCTGTTTTTT	CASSHRSNTGELFF
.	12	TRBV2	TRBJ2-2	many	TGTGCCAGCAGTGAGCAGGGTAGGGAGCTGTTTTTT	CASSEQGRELFF
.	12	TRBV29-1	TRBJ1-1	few	TGCAGCGCTGTACAGAGGAACACTGAAGCTTTCTTT	CSAVQRNTEAFF
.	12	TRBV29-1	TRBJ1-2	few	TGCAGCGTTAAAGACAGGTCCTATGGCTACACCTTC	CSVKDRSYGYTF
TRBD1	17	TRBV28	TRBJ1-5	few	TGTGCCAGCGGACCGGGACAGGGGGCGTTTCGAAATCAGCCCCAGCATTTT	CASGPGQGAFRNQPQHF
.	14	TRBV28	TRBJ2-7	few	TGTGCCAGCAGAACGGCGGGCAGCTCCTACGAGCAGTACTTC	CASRTAGSSYEQYF
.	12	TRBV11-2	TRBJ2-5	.	TGTGCCAGCAGCTCGGACGGAGAGACCCAGTACTTC	CASSSDGETQYF
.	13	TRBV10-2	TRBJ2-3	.	TGCGCCAGCACCCGACAGGACACAGATACGCAGTATTTT	CASTRQDTDTQYF
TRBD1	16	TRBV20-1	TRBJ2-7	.	TGCAGTGCTAGATCCAGCGGACAGGCCTCCTCCTACGAGCAGTACTTC	CSARSSGQASSYEQYF
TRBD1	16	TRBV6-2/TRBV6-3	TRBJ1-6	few	TGTGCCAGCAGTTCCCCAAGACAGGGTGATAATTCACCCCTCCACTTT	CASSSPRQGDNSPLHF
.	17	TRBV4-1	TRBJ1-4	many	TGCGCCAGCAGCCAAGATTGGAGGCGAAAAAGGGATGAAAAACTGTTTTTT	CASSQDWRRKRDEKLFF
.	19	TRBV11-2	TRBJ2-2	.	TGTGCCAGCAGCTCCCTACCCAATAGAGGGGGGGTAGCCACCGGGGAGCTGTTTTTT	CASSSLPNRGGVATGELFF
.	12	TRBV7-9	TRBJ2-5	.	TGTGCCAGCAGCCCGACCTCAGAGACCCAGTACTTC	CASSPTSETQYF
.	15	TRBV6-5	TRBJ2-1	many	TGTGCCAGCAGCTCACTCTCACCGGGGAGAGAGGAGCAGTTCTTC	CASSSLSPGREEQFF
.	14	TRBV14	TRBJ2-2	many	TGTGCCAGCAGCCGAGGGGTAGTATCCGGGGAGCTGTTTTTT	CASSRGVVSGELFF
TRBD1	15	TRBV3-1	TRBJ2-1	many	TGTGCCAGCAGCCAAGGCGGGACAGGGCTCAATGAGCAGTTCTTC	CASSQGGTGLNEQFF
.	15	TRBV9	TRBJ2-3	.	TGTGCCAGCAGCGTAGAGCCCGCGGCCACAGATACGCAGTATTTT	CASSVEPAATDTQYF
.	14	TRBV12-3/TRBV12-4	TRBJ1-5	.	TGTGCCAGCAGTTTAGACAACAGCAATCAGCCCCAGCATTTT	CASSLDNSNQPQHF
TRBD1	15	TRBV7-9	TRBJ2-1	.	TGTGCCAGCAGCGGCCGGGACAGGGATATGCATGAGCAGTTCTTC	CASSGRDRDMHEQFF
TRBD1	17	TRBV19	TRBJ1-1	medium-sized	TGTGCCAGTAGTCCTGGGACAGGGACGATTGTGAACACTGAAGCTTTCTTT	CASSPGTGTIVNTEAFF
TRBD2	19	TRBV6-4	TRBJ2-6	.	TGTGCCAGCAGTGACTCGGCGACTAGCGGAGGCTCTGGGGCCAACGTCCTGACTTTC	CASSDSATSGGSGANVLTF
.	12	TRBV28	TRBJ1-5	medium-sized	TGTGCCAGCACTTATAGCAATCAGCCCCAGCATTTT	CASTYSNQPQHF
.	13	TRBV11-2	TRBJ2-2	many	TGTGCCAGCACCCTACGGGGAACCGGGGAGCTGTTTTTT	CASTLRGTGELFF
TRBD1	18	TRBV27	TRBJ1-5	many	TGTGCCAGCAGTACGAGGAGGACAGGCCCACTCTTAAATCAGCCCCAGCATTTT	CASSTRRTGPLLNQPQHF
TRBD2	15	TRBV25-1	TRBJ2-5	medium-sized	TGTGCCCCCCGACTAGCGGGCGTCACCTCAGAGACCCAGTACTTC	CAPRLAGVTSETQYF